Each of the 7 T cell receptor beta chains below was sequenced from the same sample in a study of T cells in Graves' hyperthyroidism and ophthalmopathy. Template material for amplifying TCR beta CDR3 regions consisted of RNA transcripts. The TCR CDR3 first-round RT-PCR relied on the HTBI primer set. TCRdb fed the multiplex PCR reads into MiXCR, producing one record per CDR3 protein. The profile shows about 700,000 distinct CDR3 sequences, 13% to 15% of them singletons. Sequencing was performed on blood. All receptors come from a woman in her late teens or twenties with Graves' hyperthyroidism.

This clonotype was seen at least ten times. The chain carries TRBV10-3 and TRBJ2-7; 8 bases are a match to TRBD1. The CDR3 has 14 residues. J was trimmed by 5 bases and V by 6 bases; bases with no gene match: 9. CDR1 ENHRY and CDR2 SYGVKD come from the germline V gene. This CDR3 is CAISGTGPPNEQYF. The CDR3 DNA reads TGTGCCATCAGCGGGACAGGTCCACCGAACGAGCAGTACTTC.

This clonotype was seen only a few times. V gene TRBV7-3 combines with J gene TRBJ2-2; no reliable D call. Germline CDR1 SGHTA, CDR2 FQGTGA. CDR3 size: 13 residues. V shed 5 bases and J shed 6 bases, with 10 bases lying between them. CDR3 nucleotide sequence: TGTGCCAGCAGCGATCTAGGAGCCGGGGAGCTGTTTTTT. Amino acid sequence: CASSDLGAGELFF.

This clonotype turned up a few times. V gene TRBV7-6 combines with J gene TRBJ1-4, with 7 positions matching TRBD1. V dropped 0 bases and J dropped 0; count of bases not matched to a gene: 4. This CDR3 has 17 residues. Germline CDR1 and CDR2: SGHVS and FNYEAQ. Written as DNA, the CDR3 is TGTGCCAGCAGCTTAGCCTACAGGGGTGCAACTAATGAAAAACTGTTTTTT. Translated: CASSLAYRGATNEKLFF.

Only a few counts were recorded for this clonotype. The J gene is TRBJ2-1, the V gene TRBV6-6, with TRBD1 as a possible D gene (5 bases). CDR3 length: 20 residues. The germline CDR1 and CDR2 sequences are MNHNY and SVGAGI (reference sequence). Deletions cut 0 bases from V and 3 bases from J, with 24 bases between. CDR3 nucleotides: TGTGCCAGCAGTTACTCGATGCCGGCGCGTAGGAAAGGGGTCTACAATGAGCAGTTCTTC. Translated, it gives CASSYSMPARRKGVYNEQFF.

This clonotype was recorded only once. The rearrangement links TRBV4-1 to TRBJ1-1; D remains ambiguous. Looked up from germline, CDR1 is MGHRA and CDR2 is YSYEKL. The V and J ends lost 1 base and 5 bases respectively, with 11 bases between them. The CDR3 runs 14 residues. CDR3 loop: CASSQVYTGTEAFF. DNA for the CDR3: TGCGCCAGCAGCCAAGTCTATACCGGTACTGAAGCTTTCTTT.

A few counts support this clonotype. The chain uses TRBV28 and TRBJ2-4; 7 bases map to TRBD2. Germline values: CDR1 MDHEN, CDR2 SYDVKM. The CDR3 covers 15 residues. The trim removed 6 bases at V and 6 bases at J, leaving 11 bases unmatched. The CDR3 here is CASRGGSTNLNIQYF. The CDR3 DNA is TGTGCCAGCAGGGGGGGGAGTACGAACTTAAACATTCAGTACTTC.

Details on this clonotype: Just one base apart from a much larger clone, this may be a read error. The V call is TRBV12-3 or TRBV12-4, the J call TRBJ2-7; 9 bases match TRBD1. The CDR3 is 15 amino acids. The junction had 14 bases not matched to a gene; V was cut back by 5 bases and J by 9 bases. The CDR3 is CASSITGTGRGGQYF. The CDR3 coding sequence is TGTGCCAGCAGTATCACCGGGACAGGGCGTGGCGGGCAGTACTTC.